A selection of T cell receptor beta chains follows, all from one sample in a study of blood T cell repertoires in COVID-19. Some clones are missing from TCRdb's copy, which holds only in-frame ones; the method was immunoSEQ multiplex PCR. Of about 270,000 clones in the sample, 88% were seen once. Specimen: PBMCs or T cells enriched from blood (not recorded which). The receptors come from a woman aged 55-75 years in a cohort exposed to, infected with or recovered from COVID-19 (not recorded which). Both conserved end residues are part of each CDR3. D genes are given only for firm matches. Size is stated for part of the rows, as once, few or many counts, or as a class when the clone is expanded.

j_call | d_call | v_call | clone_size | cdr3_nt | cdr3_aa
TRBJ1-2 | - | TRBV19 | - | TGTGCCAGTAGTGGACAAAACTATGGCTACACCTTC | CASSGQNYGYTF
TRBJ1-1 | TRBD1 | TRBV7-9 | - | TGTGCCAGCAGCTCAAGCTTCGGGACAGGGGGCACTGAAGCTTTCTTT | CASSSSFGTGGTEAFF
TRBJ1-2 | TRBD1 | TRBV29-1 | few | TGCAGCGTCGTTGGACAGGGGGCTTGGGGCTACACCTTC | CSVVGQGAWGYTF
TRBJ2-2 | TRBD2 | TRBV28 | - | TGTGCCAGCAGAGCGGGAGGGCCTAGGACCGGGGAGCTGTTTTTT | CASRAGGPRTGELFF
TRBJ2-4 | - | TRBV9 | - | TGTGCCAGCAGCCCTCGACCGGGAGACATTCAGTACTTC | CASSPRPGDIQYF
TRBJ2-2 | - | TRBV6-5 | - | TGTGCCAGCTCGCCCACCAGAACCGGGGAGCTGTTTTTT | CASSPTRTGELFF
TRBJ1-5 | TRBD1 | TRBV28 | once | TGTGCCAGCAGACGACAGGGACTGCCAAATCAGCCCCAGCATTTT | CASRRQGLPNQPQHF
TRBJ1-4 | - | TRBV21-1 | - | TGTGCCAGCAGCAATAAAGGGACAGGGTTTGAAAAACTGTTTTTT | CASSNKGTGFEKLFF
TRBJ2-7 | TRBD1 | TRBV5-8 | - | TGTGCCAGCAGCTCGGGACAGGGGCTCTACGAGCAGTACTTC | CASSSGQGLYEQYF
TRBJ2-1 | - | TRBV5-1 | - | TGCGCCAGCGGAGAATCTGTCGCTGGCGATGAGCAGTTCTTC | CASGESVAGDEQFF
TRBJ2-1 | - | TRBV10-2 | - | TGCGCCAGCAGTGTGGACAGCGGGACCCTCTACAATGAGCAGTTCTTC | CASSVDSGTLYNEQFF
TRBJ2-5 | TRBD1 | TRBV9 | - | TGTGCCAGCAGCGCGGGGACAGGGGGCAGGGAGACCCAGTACTTC | CASSAGTGGRETQYF
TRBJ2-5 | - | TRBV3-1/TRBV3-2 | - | TGTGCCAGCAGCCAAGAATTCGGGGAGACCCAGTACTTC | CASSQEFGETQYF
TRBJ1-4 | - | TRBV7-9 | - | TGTGCCAGCAGCCCTCGGACAGTGCGAGCAACTAATGAAAAACTGTTTTTT | CASSPRTVRATNEKLFF
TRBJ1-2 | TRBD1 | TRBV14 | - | TGTGCCAGCAGCCAAGAATACAGGGGCTATGGCTACACCTTC | CASSQEYRGYGYTF
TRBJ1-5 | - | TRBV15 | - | TGTGCCACCAGCAGAGATAAAACGGTCGGGGATCAGCCCCAGCATTTT | CATSRDKTVGDQPQHF
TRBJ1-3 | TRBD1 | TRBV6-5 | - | TGTGCCAGCCGGGAGGGGACAGCCTCTGGAAACACCATATATTTT | CASREGTASGNTIYF
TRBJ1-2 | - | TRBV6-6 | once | TGTGCCAGCAGGTCCGGGATGAACTATGGCTACACCTTC | CASRSGMNYGYTF
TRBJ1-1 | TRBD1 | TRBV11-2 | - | TGTGCCAGCAGCTTCTTTACAGGGGGCACTGAAGCTTTCTTT | CASSFFTGGTEAFF
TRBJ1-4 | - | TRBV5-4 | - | TGTGCCAGCAGCTTGGGCGGAGACTCTAATGAAAAACTGTTTTTT | CASSLGGDSNEKLFF
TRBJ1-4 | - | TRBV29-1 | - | TGCAGCGTTGAAGCGGGGGGTTATGAAAAACTGTTTTTT | CSVEAGGYEKLFF
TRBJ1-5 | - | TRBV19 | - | TGTGCCAGTATTACGGGGATGGGCAATCAGCCCCAGCATTTT | CASITGMGNQPQHF
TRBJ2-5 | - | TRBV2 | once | TGTGCCAGCAGTCAGGTCGAGACCCAGTACTTC | CASSQVETQYF
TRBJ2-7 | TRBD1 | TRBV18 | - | TGTGCCAGCTCACCACCGGCAGGGGGCTCGTACGAGCAGTACTTC | CASSPPAGGSYEQYF
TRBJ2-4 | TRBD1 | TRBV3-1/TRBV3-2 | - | TGTGCCAGCAGCCAAGGCCCACAGGGGGCTGAAAACATTCAGTACTTC | CASSQGPQGAENIQYF
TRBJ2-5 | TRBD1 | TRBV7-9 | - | TGTGCCAGCAGCCCCGGGACAGGGGGGGAGACCCAGTACTTC | CASSPGTGGETQYF
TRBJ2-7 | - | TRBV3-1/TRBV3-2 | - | TGTGCCAGCAGCCCTGTTGGAGGGTTGGCCTACGAGCAGTACTTC | CASSPVGGLAYEQYF
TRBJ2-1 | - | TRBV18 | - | TGTGCCAGCTCACCAAAGTCATCAGGGGTTGGAGGCAATGAGCAGTTCTTC | CASSPKSSGVGGNEQFF
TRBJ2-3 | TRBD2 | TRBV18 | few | TGTGCCAGCTCACCCTCGGGGGGGTCCACAGATACGCAGTATTTT | CASSPSGGSTDTQYF
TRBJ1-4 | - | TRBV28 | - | TGTGCCAGCGGGCAGGGGAGGGGTGAAAAACTGTTTTTT | CASGQGRGEKLFF
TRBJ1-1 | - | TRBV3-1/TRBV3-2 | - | TGTGCCAGCAGCCACCGACAGGCGAACACTGAAGCTTTCTTT | CASSHRQANTEAFF
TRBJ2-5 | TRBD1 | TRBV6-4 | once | TGTGCCAGCAGTGAAGGTGGCGGGACAGGGAAGGAGACCCAGTACTTC | CASSEGGGTGKETQYF
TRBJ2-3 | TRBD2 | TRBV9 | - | TGTGCCAGCAGCGGGGAGGGGAGAGGCACAGATACGCAGTATTTT | CASSGEGRGTDTQYF
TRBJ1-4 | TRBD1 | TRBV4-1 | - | TGCGCCAGCAGCCATAGGGACAGAAATAATGAAAAACTGTTTTTT | CASSHRDRNNEKLFF